This paragraph covers one T cell receptor beta chain sequence. What it recognizes is unknown. The gene names here belong to mouse. Read coverage stops 1 residue before the CDR3 terminus; the germline J gene supplies the remainder. Time point noted: mouse harvest day 7 after allogeneic transplant. Mouse grafts combined 10^7 T-cell-depleted bone marrow cells with 10^6 splenic CD5+ T cells. Tissues came from B6→BALB/c major-mismatch GVHD mice at day 7 or 14. The sample originates from a study of tissue T cells after allogeneic stem cell transplantation. TCRbeta CDR3 was sequenced at survey depth with template counts. Here immunoSEQ multiplex PCR was the method, and the copy in TCRdb shows in-frame clones only, minus some. The sample carries approximately 3,000 clones, 50% to 60% recorded once. Overall study findings and caveats: Which tissue TCRs were alloreactive or antigen-specific was not determined. Some clones might be persisting host cells. Within patients, tissue anatomy strongly shaped TCR repertoire composition.

In germline, CDR1 is SGHLS, CDR2 HYDKME. This CDR3 has 15 amino acids. With 1 base clipped from V and 3 bases from J, the junction kept 3 bases outside the gene matches. Sequencing used gut tissue. The rearrangement joins TRBV12-2 to TRBJ1-4, with 8 bases matching TRBD1. The sequence was collected from a female BALB/c mouse given C57BL/6 T cells with graft-versus-host disease after an allogeneic hematopoietic cell transplant. CDR3 loop: CASSLTGEANERLFF. CDR3 DNA (partial): TGTGCCAGCTCTCTGACAGGGGAGGCCAACGAAAGATTATTT.